The next 9 T cell receptor beta chains were all read from a single sample in a study of blood T cell repertoires in COVID-19 (dated by TCRdb to 2018 to 2021). Receptor amplification or capture employed the immunoSEQ multiplex PCR assay. The clones in this table, taken by TCRdb from immuneACCESS, are in-frame only. Not every clone is retained; where verified, under half of the shortfall comes from an unresolved V gene, and the cause of the rest is unknown. Within this sample are roughly 260,000 clones, with less than 90% of them counted one time only. Of the sample, roughly 4% falls within the top ten clones. Input material: peripheral blood. Source of these receptors: a man in his fifties or sixties who had recovered from COVID-19.

The rearrangement links TRBV3-1 (or the pseudogene TRBV3-2) to TRBJ2-2; D gene unclear. Germline lookup yields CDR1 LGHDT and CDR2 YNNKEL (reference sequence). This CDR3 comprises 16 residues. V was trimmed by 3 bases and J by 5 bases, leaving 16 bases between them. CDR3 DNA: TGTGCCAGCAGCCACCTCTCCCCGGGTGGAACCGGGGAGCTGTTTTTT. Protein sequence: CASSHLSPGGTGELFF.

The chain couples TRBV5-1 to TRBJ1-2; TRBD1 might be the D (6 bases). Germline V CDR1 and CDR2: SGHRS, YFSETQ. There are 15 residues in the CDR3. The V and J ends lost 0 bases and 3 bases respectively, with 12 bases between them. The CDR3: CASSLVVSGDYGYTF. The CDR3 DNA is TGCGCCAGCAGCTTGGTCGTGTCAGGGGACTATGGCTACACCTTC. The whole variable domain, filled in from reference TRBV5-1 and TRBJ1-2, reads KAGVTQTPRYLIKTRGQQVTLSCSPISGHRSVSWYQQTPGQGLQFLFEYFSETQRNKGNFPGRFSGRQFSNSRSEMNVSTLELGDSALYLCASSLVVSGDYGYTFGSGTRLTVV.

The V call is TRBV5-5, the J call TRBJ1-5, with D possibly matching TRBD1 (6 bases). CDR1 is SGHKS and CDR2 is YYEKEE in the germline V gene (reference sequence). The V and J ends lost 4 bases and 2 bases respectively, with 22 bases between them. This CDR3 contains 18 residues. CDR3 loop: CASSPGRGARFGNQPQHF. The CDR3 DNA is TGTGCCAGCAGCCCTGGCAGGGGCGCGAGGTTTGGCAATCAGCCCCAGCATTTT.

The chain uses TRBV7-9 and TRBJ2-7, with a tentative D call TRBD1 (6 bases). The germline V and J ends were trimmed by 5 bases and 5 bases, with 13 bases remaining between them. CDR3 size: 13 residues. In germline, CDR1 is SEHNR, CDR2 FQNEAQ (reference sequence). CDR3 DNA sequence: TGTGCCAGCAGCGCCAGGGGCGAGGACGAGCAGTACTTC. It translates to CASSARGEDEQYF.

The CDR3 sequence is CAWSGGLRDTGELFF. The DNA of the CDR3 is TGTGCCTGGAGTGGAGGACTGCGGGACACCGGGGAGCTGTTTTTT. This chain joins TRBV30 and TRBJ2-2; tentatively, D is TRBD2 (5 bases). This CDR3 has 15 amino acids. The germline V gene encodes CDR1 GTSNPN and CDR2 SVGIG (reference sequence). V lost 1 base, J lost 3 bases, and 12 bases lay in between.

The rearrangement joins TRBV9 to TRBJ2-5, with D hard to call. Germline loops: CDR1 SGDLS, CDR2 YYNGEE. The V gene lost 0 bases and the J gene lost 2 bases, with 11 bases spanning the gap. The CDR3 runs 15 residues. The CDR3: CASSVAVGRQETQYF. CDR3 bases: TGTGCCAGCAGCGTAGCGGTGGGCAGGCAAGAGACCCAGTACTTC.

The chain is built from TRBV19 and TRBJ2-5, with D maybe TRBD1 (7 bases). The V gene's germline CDR1 is LNHDA and CDR2 SQIVND (reference sequence). V dropped 6 bases and J dropped 1 base, with 12 bases sitting between them. This CDR3 is 14 amino acids long. This CDR3 reads CASSRQGGQETQYF. CDR3 sequence (DNA): TGTGCCAGTAGCCGGCAGGGGGGCCAAGAGACCCAGTACTTC.

This chain connects TRBV9 to TRBJ1-2; D gene ambiguous. The CDR3 spans 13 residues. The germline gives CDR1 SGDLS, CDR2 YYNGEE. The V gene lost 3 bases and the J gene lost 2 bases, with 8 bases spanning the gap. The CDR3 here is CASSEFENYGYTF. The CDR3 bases are TGTGCCAGCAGCGAGTTCGAGAACTATGGCTACACCTTC.

CDR3 in amino acids: CASTGTANSPLHF. As DNA, the CDR3 is TGTGCCAGCACCGGGACAGCGAATTCACCCCTCCACTTT. This rearrangement joins TRBV7-9 to TRBJ1-6; 7 bases agree with TRBD1. This CDR3 contains 13 residues. Germline V gene sequence: CDR1 SEHNR, CDR2 FQNEAQ (reference sequence). V lost 7 bases and J lost 7; bases outside the gene matches: 4.